A single sample is the source of the 20 T cell receptor beta chains below, sequenced in a study of Tregs in tolerant kidney transplant recipients. Clones were sequenced by immunoSEQ multiplex PCR, and TCRdb holds only the in-frame ones, with some missing. This sample has approximately 75,000 clones; 80% to 95% occur once, and the top ten carry approximately 0.35%. Sequenced material: Tregs from blood, taken before the transplant. The receptors derive from a human donor who received a combined kidney and bone marrow transplant.

DNA of the CDR3: TGTGCCAGCAGTGAAGCGGGCAGCGGGAGGGGCTCCTACAATGAGCAGTTCTTC. Translation gives CASSEAGSGRGSYNEQFF. V and J are TRBV6-1 and TRBJ2-1; 10 bases line up with TRBD2. CDR1 is MNHNS, CDR2 SASEGT, per germline. The CDR3 runs to 18 residues. V lost 0 bases, J lost 0 bases, and 5 bases stayed unmatched.

The V and J genes are TRBV2 and TRBJ2-1; D tentatively fits TRBD1 or TRBD2 (5 bases each). Trimming took off 3 bases at V and 9 bases at J, with 12 bases between the two ends. The CDR3 runs 13 residues. Germline V lookup: CDR1 SNHLY, CDR2 FYNNEI. The CDR3 spells CASSEGEYAEQFF. CDR3 in DNA: TGTGCCAGCAGTGAGGGGGAATATGCTGAGCAGTTCTTC. Combining the CDR3 with reference TRBV2 and TRBJ2-1 gives the whole variable domain EPEVTQTPSHQVTQMGQEVILRCVPISNHLYFYWYRQILGQKVEFLVSFYNNEISEKSEIFDDQFSVERPDGSNFTLKIRSTKLEDSAMYFCASSEGEYAEQFFGPGTRLTVL.

The gene calls are TRBV28 and TRBJ1-5; no firm D call. Trimming shortened V by 4 bases and J by 9 bases, and 10 bases separated the two germline ends. Germline CDR1 is MDHEN and CDR2 is SYDVKM. This CDR3 comprises 12 residues. CDR3 sequence reads: CASSSPLWPQHF. DNA for the CDR3: TGTGCCAGCAGTTCTCCCTTGTGGCCCCAGCATTTT.

J is TRBJ2-2 and V is TRBV5-1, with a weak D call TRBD2 (6 bases). This CDR3 is 15 amino acids long. Per the germline V gene, CDR1 is SGHRS and CDR2 is YFSETQ. V gave up 2 bases and J gave up 3 bases, with 11 bases separating them. CDR3 protein: CASSFFGGDTGELFF. CDR3 nucleotides: TGCGCCAGCAGCTTCTTCGGGGGAGACACCGGGGAGCTGTTTTTT. The complete variable domain, with remaining parts taken from reference TRBV5-1 and TRBJ2-2, reads KAGVTQTPRYLIKTRGQQVTLSCSPISGHRSVSWYQQTPGQGLQFLFEYFSETQRNKGNFPGRFSGRQFSNSRSEMNVSTLELGDSALYLCASSFFGGDTGELFFGEGSRLTVL.

The J gene is TRBJ1-2, the V gene TRBV27, with D perhaps TRBD1 (5 bases). V lost 3 bases, J lost 8 bases, and 16 bases lay in between. The germline CDR1 and CDR2 sequences are MNHEY and SMNVEV (reference sequence). CDR3 length: 14 residues. Here the CDR3 reads CASSFSRAEGGYTF. Written as DNA, the CDR3 is TGTGCCAGCAGTTTCTCCAGGGCCGAGGGCGGCTACACCTTC.

The chain is built from TRBV29-1 and TRBJ2-3; 9 bases map to TRBD1. This CDR3 is built from 15 residues. The germline gives CDR1 SQVTM, CDR2 ANQGSEA. J gave up 2 bases and V 1 base, and 4 bases lay outside the gene matches. The CDR3 nucleotides read TGCAGCGTTGAAGGGACAGGGGAAGACACAGATACGCAGTATTTT. Its translation is CSVEGTGEDTDTQYF.

This clone was seen a single time. The V and J genes are TRBV2 and TRBJ1-2; D is unresolved. The CDR3 is 15 residues long. CDR1 and CDR2 from the germline V gene are SNHLY and FYNNEI. V was shortened by 3 bases and J by 4 bases, with 15 bases between the two germline ends. CDR3 nucleotide sequence: TGTGCCAGCAGTGACTTCTATAGACGTGGCTATGGCTACACCTTC. Amino acid sequence: CASSDFYRRGYGYTF.

The chain uses TRBV27 and TRBJ2-6; D gene unclear. CDR1 is MNHEY and CDR2 is SMNVEV in the germline V gene (reference sequence). V was cut by 7 bases and J by 0 bases, with 4 bases left in between. CDR3 length: 13 amino acids. The CDR3 coding sequence is TGTGCCAGCACCCACTCTGGGGCCAACGTCCTGACTTTC. It specifies CASTHSGANVLTF.

V gene TRBV19 combines with J gene TRBJ1-5; possibly TRBD1 for D (6 bases). With 7 bases removed from V and 0 bases from J, the gap between germline ends came to 10 bases. Germline V gene sequence: CDR1 LNHDA, CDR2 SQIVND (reference sequence). The CDR3 is made up of 14 amino acids. The CDR3 protein is CASTTGHSNQPQHF. The CDR3 nucleotides are TGTGCCAGTACCACAGGGCATAGCAATCAGCCCCAGCATTTT.

This rearrangement joins TRBV25-1 to TRBJ2-2, with 7 bases aligning to TRBD2. This CDR3 has 16 residues. Trimming took 7 bases from V and 6 from J; bases not matched to a gene: 14. The germline CDR1 and CDR2 sequences are MGHDK and SYGVNS. DNA of the CDR3: TGTGCCAGCACCTCCTGGGAGGGGAAAGGGCCCGGGGAGCTGTTTTTT. Protein sequence: CASTSWEGKGPGELFF.

A single count supports this clone. The V gene is TRBV12-2, the J gene TRBJ2-7; the DNA was not used to check the table's D call, TRBD2. TRBV12-2 is classified as a pseudogene. This CDR3 comprises 15 residues. This CDR3 reads CASRLPLAGCHEQYF. The CDR3 nucleotides are TGTGCAAGTCGCTTACCGCTAGCGGGATGCCACGAGCAGTACTTC.

The chain joins TRBV28 to TRBJ1-1; 10 nucleotides align to TRBD1. The germline V gene has CDR1 MDHEN and CDR2 SYDVKM. The CDR3 runs 14 residues. With V trimmed by 9 bases and J by 5 bases, 9 bases remained unmatched. Here the CDR3 reads CASTRQGARTEAFF. CDR3 in DNA: TGTGCCAGTACTCGACAGGGGGCGCGGACTGAAGCTTTCTTT. The full variable domain, completed using reference TRBV28 and TRBJ1-1, is DVKVTQSSRYLVKRTGEKVFLECVQDMDHENMFWYRQDPGLGLRLIYFSYDVKMKEKGDIPEGYSVSREKKERFSLILESASTNQTSMYLCASTRQGARTEAFFGQGTRLTVV.

The chain recombines TRBV19 with TRBJ2-2; the D is unclear. CDR1 and CDR2 from the germline V gene are LNHDA and SQIVND (reference sequence). Between the trimmed V and J ends, which lost 3 bases and 4 bases, there was a span of 12 bases. This CDR3 has 15 amino acids. Here the CDR3 DNA reads TGTGCCAGTAGTATCTTAGTTTCCGGCACCGGGGAGCTGTTTTTT. Encoded protein: CASSILVSGTGELFF.

This chain uses TRBV27 with TRBJ1-5, with D possibly being TRBD1 (5 bases). Germline CDR1 MNHEY, CDR2 SMNVEV (reference sequence). With 1 base removed from V and 2 bases from J, the gap between germline ends came to 12 bases. The CDR3 contains 16 residues. Here the CDR3 DNA reads TGTGCCAGCAGTTTATGGGGCACGCAGGGCAATCAGCCCCAGCATTTT. Translating it yields CASSLWGTQGNQPQHF.

This chain links TRBV5-8 with TRBJ2-1; D gene uncertain. The length of the CDR3 is 15 residues. V lost 0 bases and J lost 2, with 9 bases in between. Germline V gives CDR1 SGHTS, CDR2 YDEGEE. CDR3 amino acids: CASSLGSVTYNEQFF. DNA for the CDR3: TGTGCCAGCAGCTTGGGGAGTGTGACCTACAATGAGCAGTTCTTC. Full variable domain (missing parts from reference TRBV5-8 and TRBJ2-1): EAGVTQSPTHLIKTRGQQATLRCSPISGHTSVYWYQQALGLGLQFLLWYDEGEERNRGNFPPRFSGRQFPNYSSELNVNALELEDSALYLCASSLGSVTYNEQFFGPGTRLTVL.

This clone was counted only a few times. This chain uses TRBV6-6 with TRBJ2-5; maybe TRBD2 (6 bases). This CDR3 contains 14 residues. Germline-derived CDR1 and CDR2 are MNHNY and SVGAGI (reference sequence). V was pared by 6 bases and J by 3 bases, with 14 bases between. The CDR3: CASRRTGGKETQYF. The CDR3 DNA sequence: TGTGCCAGCAGACGAACTGGGGGGAAAGAGACCCAGTACTTC.

The chain employs TRBV19 and TRBJ1-1; 8 positions agree with TRBD1. With V trimmed by 2 bases and J by 1 base, 0 bases remained unmatched. Germline CDR1 and CDR2: LNHDA and SQIVND (reference sequence). The CDR3 extends over 14 amino acids. The CDR3 here is CASSIQGANTEAFF. For the CDR3, the DNA is TGTGCCAGTAGTATACAGGGGGCGAACACTGAAGCTTTCTTT. The variable domain in full, with the rest retrieved from reference TRBV19 and TRBJ1-1, is DGGITQSPKYLFRKEGQNVTLSCEQNLNHDAMYWYRQDPGQGLRLIYYSQIVNDFQKGDIAEGYSVSREKKESFPLTVTSAQKNPTAFYLCASSIQGANTEAFFGQGTRLTVV.

This chain links TRBV29-1 with TRBJ2-7; either TRBD1 or TRBD2 may supply D (5 bases each). Per the germline V gene, CDR1 is SQVTM and CDR2 is ANQGSEA. The CDR3 covers 13 residues. Trimming stripped 0 bases from V and 4 bases from J, with 10 bases between. This CDR3 is CSVEEGTRYEQYF. The DNA of the CDR3 is TGCAGCGTTGAAGAAGGGACCCGATACGAGCAGTACTTC.

V is TRBV11-2 and J is TRBJ2-7, with 7 bases matching TRBD1. This CDR3 has 18 residues. The germline CDR1 and CDR2 sequences are SGHAT and FQNNGV. V trimming: 4 bases; J trimming: 1 base; junction bases outside the gene matches: 16. CDR3 region: CASSSLLLDRRTSYEQYF. In DNA form, the CDR3 reads TGTGCCAGCAGCTCCCTACTGCTGGACAGGCGAACTTCCTACGAGCAGTACTTC.

The V and J genes are TRBV5-1 and TRBJ2-5; 10 bases map to TRBD2. The CDR3 length is 16 residues. V dropped 7 bases and J dropped 2; count of bases not matched to a gene: 11. The germline V gene encodes CDR1 SGHRS and CDR2 YFSETQ. The CDR3 nucleotides read TGCGCCAGCGGCGTAAGGAGAGCGGGAGGGCAAGAGACCCAGTACTTC. Translation gives CASGVRRAGGQETQYF.